The T cell receptor beta chain described here comes from a study of cytomegalovirus exposure and HLA in healthy donors. Study results and caveats: Whilst most TCR sequences proved rare, a subset of public TCRs occurred across many donors. Fewer N-insertions (relative to the approximately 700-donor mean) were reportedly seen in an Asian-associated ancestry cluster in a later analysis.

As to this clone: Its antigen is as yet unknown.

The ends lost 5 bases at V and 1 base at J; junction bases unmatched: 7. This CDR3 has 16 amino acids. Per germline, CDR1 KGHSH and CDR2 LQKENI. The PCR ran on 60 Vbeta and 13 Jbeta primers. Libraries were prepared by immunoSEQ multiplex PCR; TCRdb keeps only in-frame clonotypes and omits some of them. The sample includes over 130,000 clones, around 70% of them seen just once. The chain recombines TRBV18 with TRBJ1-3, with 8 nucleotides matching TRBD1. This TCR came from a woman aged 25-40 years in good health and CMV-seronegative. Sequenced: PBMCs. CDR3 in amino acids: CASSRSRDRSGNTIYF. CDR3 bases: TGTGCCAGCTCAAGATCTCGGGACAGGTCTGGAAACACCATATATTTT.